The 11 T cell receptor beta chains presented below share a single source sample, sequenced in a study of human T cells and chemical hapten exposure (dated by TCRdb to 2020 to 2022). Receptor amplification or capture employed RACE. The run used a NextSeq 500. The public reads were quality trimmed at Q25 with fastp and then assembled into clones with MiXCR by TCRdb, keeping productive beta chains. A single entry per CDR3 protein holds the most common genes and DNA from its merged rows. The sample records about 98,000 distinct CDR3 sequences, 10% to 11% of which are singletons. The top ten clones comprise around 3.1% of the sample. This sample's time point label indicates: pre-sensitization, week 0. The sample's treatment or condition label, in plain terms: therapeutic diphenylcyclopropenone sensitization with weekly scalp DPC. Here the sequenced sample was whole blood, taken in connection with sensitization to the hapten diphenylcyclopropenone (DPC). These TCRs come from a woman in her fifties or sixties with alopecia areata. Some clones in this sample may be carry-over from other donors' samples.

This clonotype was detected only a few times. V usage is TRBV30 and J usage is TRBJ2-3, with TRBD2 identical over 13 bases. The junction had 10 bases not matched to a gene; V was cut back by 1 base and J by 0 bases. Germline lookup yields CDR1 GTSNPN and CDR2 SVGIG (reference sequence). This CDR3 has 19 residues. The CDR3 bases are TGTGCCTGGAGTGGGTACCGGGGACTAGCGGGGCAAAGCACAGATACGCAGTATTTT. Amino acids: CAWSGYRGLAGQSTDTQYF. Full variable domain (missing parts from reference TRBV30 and TRBJ2-3): SQTIHQWPATLVQPVGSPLSLECTVEGTSNPNLYWYRQAAGRGLQLLFYSVGIGQISSEVPQNLSASRPQDRQFILSSKKLLLSDSGFYLCAWSGYRGLAGQSTDTQYFGPGTRLTVL.

Ten or more counts support this clonotype. The genes are TRBV7-2 and TRBJ2-3; 11 bases are a match to TRBD2. With 5 bases clipped from V and 4 bases from J, the junction kept 8 bases outside the gene matches. Germline-derived CDR1 and CDR2 are SGHTA and FQGNSA. The CDR3 totals 16 residues. The CDR3 here is CASSRVAGGPPDTQYF. The CDR3, as DNA: TGTGCCAGCAGCAGAGTAGCGGGGGGGCCCCCAGATACGCAGTATTTT.

This clonotype was recorded many times. V usage is TRBV30 and J usage is TRBJ2-2; 11 bases align to TRBD2. The germline gives CDR1 GTSNPN, CDR2 SVGIG (reference sequence). CDR3 length equals 15 residues. The trim removed 4 bases at V and 6 bases at J, leaving 7 bases unmatched. CDR3 residues: CAWILAGAAPGELFF. As DNA, the CDR3 is TGTGCCTGGATACTAGCGGGGGCCGCCCCCGGGGAGCTGTTTTTT.

The sample holds a few counts of this clonotype. The chain joins TRBV12-3 or TRBV12-4 to TRBJ2-5; D is perhaps TRBD1 (6 bases). The CDR3 has 14 residues. V was shortened by 6 bases and J by 0 bases, with 11 bases between the two germline ends. CDR3 DNA sequence: TGTGCCAGCAGCCCCGGACAGAACCAAGAGACCCAGTACTTC. Encoded protein: CASSPGQNQETQYF.

This chain joins TRBV20-1 and TRBJ1-5; D remains ambiguous. The CDR3 spans 14 residues. V lost 3 bases and J 10 bases, leaving 19 bases between the germline ends. Germline assignment: CDR1 DFQATT and CDR2 SNEGSKA (reference sequence). The DNA of the CDR3 is TGCAGTGCTAGTAGAGGGCAGTCCTCCGGCCCCCAGCATTTT. Its translation is CSASRGQSSGPQHF.

This clonotype was recorded many times. This chain connects TRBV6-4 to TRBJ1-2, with a possible D match to TRBD1 (6 bases). Trimming left V 6 bases short and J 8 bases short, with 16 bases between. This CDR3 comprises 13 residues. CDR1 is MRHNA, CDR2 SNTAGT, per germline. The CDR3 DNA is TGTGCCAGCAGCTCCGGGACATCTGAGGGCTACACCTTC. Encoded protein: CASSSGTSEGYTF.

J is TRBJ1-4 and V is TRBV19; the D is unclear. Germline-derived CDR1 and CDR2 are LNHDA and SQIVND (reference sequence). V was pared by 6 bases and J by 0 bases, with 11 bases between. This CDR3 is 15 amino acids long. CDR3 region: CASSSSGATNEKLFF. For the CDR3, the DNA is TGTGCCAGTAGCTCGTCTGGTGCAACTAATGAAAAACTGTTTTTT. Full variable domain (remainder filled in from reference TRBV19 and TRBJ1-4): DGGITQSPKYLFRKEGQNVTLSCEQNLNHDAMYWYRQDPGQGLRLIYYSQIVNDFQKGDIAEGYSVSREKKESFPLTVTSAQKNPTAFYLCASSSSGATNEKLFFGSGTQLSVL.

This clonotype was detected only a few times. The gene calls are TRBV2 and TRBJ1-2; 9 bases align to TRBD1. Trimming removed 6 bases from V and 2 bases from J; junction bases left unmatched: 4. The CDR3 runs 14 residues. The germline CDR1 and CDR2 sequences are SNHLY and FYNNEI. The CDR3 sequence is CASRDGTGNYGYTF. The CDR3 DNA reads TGTGCCAGCAGAGACGGGACAGGGAACTATGGCTACACCTTC.

This clonotype was seen a handful of times. J is TRBJ2-3 and V is TRBV6-6; 8 nucleotides align to TRBD2. The CDR3 length is 15 residues. V was pared by 5 bases and J by 1 base, with 5 bases of the junction left unmatched. Per the germline V gene, CDR1 is MNHNY and CDR2 is SVGAGI (reference sequence). CDR3 DNA: TGTGCCAGCAGTCGGGGGGGCCCCGGCACAGATACGCAGTATTTT. Amino acid sequence: CASSRGGPGTDTQYF.

The gene calls are TRBV7-9 and TRBJ2-7, with D perhaps matching TRBD1 (6 bases). V was cut by 7 bases and J by 7 bases, with 20 bases left in between. CDR1 SEHNR and CDR2 FQNEAQ come from the germline V gene (reference sequence). This CDR3 has 14 residues. CDR3 DNA: TGTGCCAGCACCCCATCGGCAGGGGTCGGGGAGCAGTACTTC. The encoded protein is CASTPSAGVGEQYF. Looking up the rest from reference TRBV7-9 and TRBJ2-7 gives the full variable domain: DTGVSQNPRHKITKRGQNVTFRCDPISEHNRLYWYRQTLGQGPEFLTYFQNEAQLEKSRLLSDRFSAERPKGSFSTLEIQRTEQGDSAMYLCASTPSAGVGEQYFGPGTRLTVT.

This clonotype was seen at least ten times. The CDR3 reads CASSPGTDYEQYF. The CDR3 DNA sequence: TGTGCCAGCTCACCGGGGACAGACTACGAGCAGTACTTC. V is TRBV18 and J is TRBJ2-7; TRBD1 matches at 7 bases. Germline V gives CDR1 KGHSH, CDR2 LQKENI. This CDR3 has 13 amino acids. V trimming: 3 bases; J trimming: 3 bases; junction bases outside the gene matches: 2.